This T cell receptor (beta chain) is drawn from a study of esophageal squamous cell carcinoma under preoperative chemotherapy. V was clipped by 2 bases and J by 5 bases; unmatched bases: 3. The germline CDR1 and CDR2 sequences are MNHEY and SVGEGT. The CDR3 has 14 residues. Time point defined: after preoperative PTX-NDP chemotherapy. Before surgery, patients were given preoperative paclitaxel-nedaplatin chemotherapy. This clonotype was counted many times. Its antigen is as yet unknown. Findings and caveats of the study: Abundant clones tended to shrink rather than expand after paclitaxel-nedaplatin.

In TCRdb, the PCR reads were re-called with MiXCR into one record per CDR3 protein. The profile shows 34,000 or so distinct CDR3 sequences, 40% to 65% of them singletons. This TCR came from a human donor with esophageal squamous cell carcinoma. The donor label of this sample is uncertain. The material was obtained from a patient given preoperative chemotherapy. The rearrangement joins TRBV6-2 or TRBV6-3 to TRBJ2-3; 8 bases are shared with TRBD2. The CDR3 loop reads CASSYLTSGDTQYF. CDR3 nucleotide sequence: TGTGCCAGCAGTTACCTTACTAGCGGAGATACGCAGTATTTT.